The T cell receptor (beta chain) described here comes from a study of blood T cell repertoires in COVID-19. On the study more broadly: COVID-19 samples from acute and convalescent phases originated in the United States, Italy and Spain. T cells, B-cell-depleted T cells, or PBMCs provided the cDNA or gDNA that served as material.

Per the germline V gene, CDR1 is LGHNA and CDR2 is YSLEER. V lost 0 bases to trimming and J lost 4 bases, with 12 bases between them. This CDR3 has 15 residues. Per the authors' pipeline: Amplification from reference gene primers served as the basis for estimated nucleated cell counts. Produced via immunoSEQ multiplex PCR; TCRdb's table is partial and in-frame only. V and J calls and clone size follow that table, whereas D and trimming were derived from the DNA. Of 100,000 to 150,000 clones listed, around three quarters were seen once; the top ten hold 2% to 2.5%. V and J are TRBV4-3 and TRBJ1-2; weak D call: TRBD1 (6 bases). The sample taken for sequencing was peripheral blood. The TCR comes from a woman between 65 and 79 years old with acute or convalescent COVID-19. CDR3 loop: CASSQDGTSSYGYTF. The CDR3 DNA reads as TGCGCCAGCAGCCAAGATGGGACAAGCAGCTATGGCTACACCTTC.